The 20 T cell receptor beta chains below all came from one sample that was sequenced in a study of OX40 agonist ivuxolimab in advanced cancers. Profiling relied on immunoSEQ multiplex PCR, and the TCRdb table lists in-frame clones only, not all of them. This table holds tens of thousands of clones, 90% found once. Sequencing was performed on CD4+ or CD8+ T cells sorted from blood, taken in a trial of the OX40 agonist ivuxolimab. The receptors shown here come from an adult with an advanced solid tumor such as melanoma, head and neck, liver or kidney cancer.

The V and J genes are TRBV7-6 and TRBJ2-7, with TRBD2 matching over 11 bases. This CDR3 region has 16 residues. The germline V gene encodes CDR1 SGHVS and CDR2 FNYEAQ. J gave up 3 bases and V 5 bases, and 9 bases lay outside the gene matches. The CDR3 reads CASSPRIGTSGYEQYF. The CDR3 nucleotides read TGTGCCAGCAGCCCCAGAATCGGGACTAGCGGCTACGAGCAGTACTTC.

This chain connects TRBV29-1 to TRBJ2-7; the D call may be TRBD1 or TRBD2 (5 bases each). V was cut by 4 bases and J by 3 bases, with 19 bases left in between. The CDR3 has 15 residues. Germline V gene sequence: CDR1 SQVTM, CDR2 ANQGSEA. CDR3 amino acids: CSVGTDGGEGYEQYF. The CDR3 nucleotides read TGCAGCGTTGGGACTGATGGGGGTGAAGGCTACGAGCAGTACTTC.

This clone turned up a few times. This chain uses TRBV30 with TRBJ2-7; tentatively, D is TRBD2 (6 bases). V was clipped by 5 bases and J by 2 bases, with 22 bases between them. The V gene's germline CDR1 is GTSNPN and CDR2 SVGIG (reference sequence). CDR3 length: 16 amino acids. The CDR3 region has the DNA TGTGCCTGGGCAGCCCCCGGAGGGTTATTTACCTACGAGCAGTACTTC. Translation: CAWAAPGGLFTYEQYF.

The chain is built from TRBV27 and TRBJ2-7; D not certain. The CDR3 is made up of 10 amino acids. V dropped 8 bases and J dropped 5 bases, with 7 bases sitting between them. CDR1 and CDR2 from the germline V gene are MNHEY and SMNVEV (reference sequence). As DNA, the CDR3 is TGTGCCAGCGGCCCTAACGAGCAGTACTTC. Encoded protein: CASGPNEQYF.

The chain has TRBV9 and TRBJ2-7, with 8 bases lining up with TRBD1. CDR3 length equals 13 residues. Germline CDR1 reads SGDLS; CDR2 reads YYNGEE. J lost 6 bases, V lost 3 bases, and 5 bases had no gene match. The CDR3 loop reads CASSGGQEGEQYF. CDR3 DNA sequence: TGTGCCAGCAGCGGGGGACAGGAAGGCGAGCAGTACTTC.

CDR3 region: CASRPGPGTDTQYF. CDR3 nucleotides: TGTGCCAGCAGACCCGGACCCGGCACAGATACGCAGTATTTT. J is TRBJ2-3 and V is TRBV6-5; unclear D gene. The CDR3 sequence is 14 residues long. Germline lookup yields CDR1 MNHEY and CDR2 SVGAGI. Trimming pared 6 bases from V and 1 base from J, leaving 11 bases between.

The rearrangement joins TRBV6-5 to TRBJ2-1; 7 nucleotides line up with TRBD1. Germline assignment: CDR1 MNHEY and CDR2 SVGAGI. Unmatched junction bases numbered 7, after V lost 7 bases and J lost 4 bases. CDR3 length: 14 residues. The CDR3, as DNA: TGTGCCAGCACCCGACAGGGAGTGTACAATGAGCAGTTCTTC. This codes for CASTRQGVYNEQFF.

DNA of the CDR3: TGTGCCAGCAGCTTGCGTGGACAGGGGCTGGGTTATAATTCACCCCTCCACTTT. Encoded protein: CASSLRGQGLGYNSPLHF. The J gene is TRBJ1-6, the V gene TRBV5-4, with 9 bases matching TRBD1. The CDR3 is made up of 18 amino acids. With 1 base clipped from V and 4 bases from J, the junction kept 9 bases outside the gene matches. CDR1 SGHNT and CDR2 YYREEE come from the germline V gene (reference sequence). Together with reference TRBV5-4 and TRBJ1-6, the CDR3 gives the full variable domain: ETGVTQSPTHLIKTRGQQVTLRCSSQSGHNTVSWYQQALGQGPQFIFQYYREEENGRGNFPPRFSGLQFPNYSSELNVNALELDDSALYLCASSLRGQGLGYNSPLHFGNGTRLTVT.

As to this clone: At one of its ends the junction is not consistent with the germline gene, which may arise from a read error. This sequence joins TRBV7-9 and TRBJ2-3, with D unresolved. CDR3 length: 17 residues. Germline CDR1 and CDR2: SEHNR and FQNEAQ (reference sequence). CDR3 sequence (DNA): TGTGCCAGCAGTTTAGGGCCCCATTGGTCCCTCTTAGATACGCAGTATTTT. Translation gives CASSLGPHWSLLDTQYF.

The rearrangement uses TRBV19 and TRBJ2-7; tentatively, D is TRBD1 or TRBD2 (5 bases each). Trimming stripped 5 bases from V and 1 base from J, with 12 bases between. CDR3 length: 14 residues. CDR1 and CDR2 (germline): LNHDA, SQIVND (reference sequence). The CDR3 protein is CASSPQGPSYEQYF. CDR3 coding DNA: TGTGCCAGTAGTCCCCAGGGACCTTCCTACGAGCAGTACTTC.

V usage is TRBV5-6 and J usage is TRBJ2-7, with TRBD2 matching over 15 bases. J gave up 2 bases and V 4 bases, and 4 bases lay outside the gene matches. CDR3 length: 16 amino acids. Germline V gene data show CDR1 as SGHDT and CDR2 as YYEEEE. The CDR3 DNA reads TGTGCCAGCAGCGTGCGGACTAGCGGGAGGGCCTACGAGCAGTACTTC. Its protein product is CASSVRTSGRAYEQYF. Complete variable domain (other parts from reference TRBV5-6 and TRBJ2-7): DAGVTQSPTHLIKTRGQQVTLRCSPKSGHDTVSWYQQALGQGPQFIFQYYEEEERQRGNFPDRFSGHQFPNYSSELNVNALLLGDSALYLCASSVRTSGRAYEQYFGPGTRLTVT.

The chain links TRBV7-9 to TRBJ2-5; 7 nucleotides match TRBD1. The J call is uncertain, as TRBJ2-7 better fits the DNA end. Germline CDR1 is SEHNR and CDR2 is FQNEAQ (reference sequence). The CDR3 length is 18 residues. This CDR3 reads CASSLSLGDSRLAYEQYF. The CDR3 DNA is TGTGCCAGCAGCTTGTCCCTCGGGGACAGCCGCTTAGCCTACGAGCAGTACTTC.

The chain joins TRBV19 to TRBJ1-2; D is ambiguous. The CDR3 has 13 residues. V lost 3 bases to trimming and J lost 0 bases, with 5 bases between them. CDR1 LNHDA and CDR2 SQIVND come from the germline V gene (reference sequence). CDR3 in DNA: TGTGCCAGTAGTATGGGAGCTAACTATGGCTACACCTTC. Its translation is CASSMGANYGYTF.

This clone was seen a handful of times. The chain joins TRBV7-8 to TRBJ2-3, with D perhaps TRBD2 (6 bases). CDR3 length: 16 amino acids. Germline CDR1 reads SGHVS; CDR2 reads FQNEAQ. With 8 bases removed from V and 5 bases from J, the gap between germline ends came to 23 bases. CDR3 sequence: CASGPRDGGVVDTQYF. The CDR3 coding sequence is TGTGCCAGCGGTCCCCGTGACGGGGGAGTGGTAGATACGCAGTATTTT.

CDR3 DNA: TGTGCCACCAGCATCATAAGAAACATTCAGTACTTC. Encoded protein: CATSIIRNIQYF. The genes are TRBV15 and TRBJ2-4; D is unresolved. Trimming cost V 4 bases and J 6 bases, with 7 bases left between them. Germline CDR1 and CDR2: LNHNV and YYDKDF (reference sequence). This CDR3 is built from 12 residues.

The chain carries TRBV2 and TRBJ2-5; TRBD2 matches at 9 bases. CDR3 length equals 12 residues. Unmatched junction bases numbered 9, after V lost 8 bases and J lost 11 bases. Germline assignment: CDR1 SNHLY and CDR2 FYNNEI. As DNA, the CDR3 is TGTGCCAGCGGGACTAGCACCTCGAAGCAGTACTTC. Amino acid sequence: CASGTSTSKQYF.

V usage is TRBV13 and J usage is TRBJ1-1; D may be TRBD1 (6 bases). This CDR3 has 16 amino acids. Germline CDR1 reads PRHDT; CDR2 reads FYEKMQ (reference sequence). V was shortened by 6 bases and J by 1 base, with 18 bases between the two germline ends. The CDR3 loop is CASRSLRGAGNTEAFF. DNA of the CDR3: TGTGCCAGCAGGTCCCTCCGGGGGGCTGGGAACACTGAAGCTTTCTTT.

V gene TRBV13 combines with J gene TRBJ2-1, with a possible D match to TRBD2 (6 bases). The germline CDR1 and CDR2 sequences are PRHDT and FYEKMQ (reference sequence). The V end was cut by 5 bases, the J end by 1 base, with 9 bases between. This CDR3 has 14 residues. CDR3 amino acids: CASSPRGSYNEQFF. The CDR3 DNA reads as TGTGCCAGCAGCCCGCGGGGATCCTACAATGAGCAGTTCTTC.

V and J are TRBV27 and TRBJ2-7, with 9 bases fitting TRBD1. The germline V gene has CDR1 MNHEY and CDR2 SMNVEV (reference sequence). This CDR3 region has 15 residues. After removal of 2 bases from V and 0 bases from J, the junction contained 2 bases not matched to a gene. CDR3 DNA: TGTGCCAGCAGTTTAGGGACAGGGTTCTCCTACGAGCAGTACTTC. This translates into CASSLGTGFSYEQYF.

CDR3 protein: CASSIGGEQFF. In nucleotides, the CDR3 is TGTGCCAGTAGTATAGGCGGAGAGCAGTTCTTC. The chain has TRBV19 and TRBJ2-1; D is undetermined. CDR1 and CDR2 from the germline V gene are LNHDA and SQIVND (reference sequence). The CDR3 covers 11 residues. V was pared by 1 base and J by 10 bases, with 5 bases between.